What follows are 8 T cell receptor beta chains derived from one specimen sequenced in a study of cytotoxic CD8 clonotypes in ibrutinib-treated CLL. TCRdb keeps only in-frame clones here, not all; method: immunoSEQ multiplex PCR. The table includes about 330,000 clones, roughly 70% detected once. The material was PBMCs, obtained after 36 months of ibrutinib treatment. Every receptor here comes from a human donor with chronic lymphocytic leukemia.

The CDR3 here is CASSSDTGQGQPQHF. CDR3 in DNA: TGTGCCAGCAGCTCGGATACAGGGCAGGGTCAGCCCCAGCATTTT. This chain links TRBV11-2 with TRBJ1-5; tentatively, D is TRBD1 (6 bases). CDR3 length: 15 amino acids. V dropped 4 bases and J dropped 6 bases, with 16 bases sitting between them. Germline V gene lookup returns CDR1 SGHAT and CDR2 FQNNGV. The full variable domain, in which reference TRBV11-2 and TRBJ1-5 provide the parts outside the CDR3, is EAGVAQSPRYKIIEKRQSVAFWCNPISGHATLYWYQQILGQGPKLLIQFQNNGVVDDSQLPKDRFSAERLKGVDSTLKIQPAKLEDSAVYLCASSSDTGQGQPQHFGDGTRLSIL.

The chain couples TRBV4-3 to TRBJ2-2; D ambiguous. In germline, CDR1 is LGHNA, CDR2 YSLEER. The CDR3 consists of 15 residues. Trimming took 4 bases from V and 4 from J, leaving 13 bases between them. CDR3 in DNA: TGCGCCAGCAGCCCCCTAGGGTCAGGCACCGGGGAGCTGTTTTTT. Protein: CASSPLGSGTGELFF.

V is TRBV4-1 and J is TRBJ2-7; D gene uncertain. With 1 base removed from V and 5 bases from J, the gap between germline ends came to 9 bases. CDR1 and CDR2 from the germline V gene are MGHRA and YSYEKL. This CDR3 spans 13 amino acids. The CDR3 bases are TGCGCCAGCAGCCAAGGACCCCAGGACGAGCAGTACTTC. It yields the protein CASSQGPQDEQYF.

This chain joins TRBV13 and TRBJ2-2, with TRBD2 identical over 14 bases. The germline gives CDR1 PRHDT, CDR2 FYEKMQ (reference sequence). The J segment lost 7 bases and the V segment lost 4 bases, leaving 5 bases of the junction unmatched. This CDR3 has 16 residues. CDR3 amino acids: CASSSRTSGRFGELFF. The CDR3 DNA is TGTGCCAGCAGCTCCCGGACTAGCGGGAGGTTCGGGGAGCTGTTTTTT.

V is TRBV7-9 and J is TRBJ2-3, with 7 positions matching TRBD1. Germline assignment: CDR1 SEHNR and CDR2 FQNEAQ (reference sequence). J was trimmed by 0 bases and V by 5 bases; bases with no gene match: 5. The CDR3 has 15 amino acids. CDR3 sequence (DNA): TGTGCCAGCAGCCAACAGGGGAAGAGCACAGATACGCAGTATTTT. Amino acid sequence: CASSQQGKSTDTQYF.

For the CDR3, the DNA is TGTGCCAGCAGCTTGGAAGGGGTCAACCCGGCGTACTATGGCTACACCTTC. It codes for CASSLEGVNPAYYGYTF. This chain connects TRBV5-6 to TRBJ1-2; weak D call: TRBD1 (5 bases). V lost 0 bases, J lost 3 bases, and 18 bases lay in between. The CDR3 extends over 17 amino acids. Per germline, CDR1 SGHDT and CDR2 YYEEEE.

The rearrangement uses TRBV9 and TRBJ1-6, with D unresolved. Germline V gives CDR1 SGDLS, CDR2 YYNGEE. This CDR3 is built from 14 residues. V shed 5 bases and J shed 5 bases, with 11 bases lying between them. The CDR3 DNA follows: TGTGCCAGCAGTCGAGGGCCCGATAATTCACCCCTCCACTTT. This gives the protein CASSRGPDNSPLHF.

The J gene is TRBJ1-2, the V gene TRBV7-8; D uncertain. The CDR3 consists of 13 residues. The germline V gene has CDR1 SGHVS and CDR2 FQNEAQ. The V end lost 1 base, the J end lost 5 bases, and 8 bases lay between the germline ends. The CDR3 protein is CASSLGVGYGYTF. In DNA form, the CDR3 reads TGTGCCAGCAGCTTAGGGGTAGGATATGGCTACACCTTC.